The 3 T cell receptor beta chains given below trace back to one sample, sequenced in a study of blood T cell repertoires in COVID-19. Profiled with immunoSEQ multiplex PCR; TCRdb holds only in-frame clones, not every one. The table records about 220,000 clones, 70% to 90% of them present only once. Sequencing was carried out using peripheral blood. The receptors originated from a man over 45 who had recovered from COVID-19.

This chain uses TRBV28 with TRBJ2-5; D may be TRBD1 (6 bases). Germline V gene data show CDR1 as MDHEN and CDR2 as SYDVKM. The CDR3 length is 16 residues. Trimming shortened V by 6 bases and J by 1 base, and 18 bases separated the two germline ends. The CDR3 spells CASRYATGTSQETQYF. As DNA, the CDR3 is TGTGCCAGCAGATATGCGACCGGGACAAGCCAAGAGACCCAGTACTTC.

Here the CDR3 reads CASSRGTGGNQPQHF. As DNA, the CDR3 is TGCGCCAGCAGCCGGGGCACAGGGGGGAATCAGCCCCAGCATTTT. V and J are TRBV4-1 and TRBJ1-5, with 8 bases lining up with TRBD1. Germline V gene lookup returns CDR1 MGHRA and CDR2 YSYEKL. V lost 4 bases to trimming and J lost 4 bases; unmatched junction nucleotides: 6. CDR3 length: 15 residues.

Here the CDR3 reads CASSPLGGEAHNEQFF. The CDR3, as DNA: TGTGCCAGCAGCCCCCTAGGAGGAGAAGCACACAATGAGCAGTTCTTC. The genes are TRBV28 and TRBJ2-1, with D possibly being TRBD2 (5 bases). There are 16 residues in the CDR3. Germline V gene sequence: CDR1 MDHEN, CDR2 SYDVKM. The V end lost 6 bases, the J end lost 5 bases, and 20 bases lay between the germline ends.